Below are 15 T cell receptor beta chains sequenced from a single sample in a study of cytomegalovirus exposure and HLA in healthy donors. PCR used 60 Vbeta primers and 13 Jbeta primers. TCRdb keeps only in-frame clones here, not all; method: immunoSEQ multiplex PCR. The profile shows about 130,000 clones, roughly four fifths of them singletons. Sequenced input: PBMCs. These receptors originate from a boy aged 5-17 years in good health and CMV-seronegative.

V usage is TRBV5-1 and J usage is TRBJ2-5; D gene unclear. V lost 7 bases and J lost 4, with 8 bases in between. Germline lookup yields CDR1 SGHRS and CDR2 YFSETQ. This CDR3 spans 11 amino acids. CDR3 amino acids: CASARGETQYF. CDR3 DNA sequence: TGCGCCAGCGCGCGTGGAGAGACCCAGTACTTC.

The chain couples TRBV2 to TRBJ2-2; D is uncertain. The V and J ends lost 4 bases and 4 bases respectively, with 7 bases between them. This CDR3 comprises 13 residues. Germline V gene sequence: CDR1 SNHLY, CDR2 FYNNEI. CDR3 DNA sequence: TGTGCCAGCAGTGGGCTGATCACCGGGGAGCTGTTTTTT. Amino acid sequence: CASSGLITGELFF.

The J gene is TRBJ2-7, the V gene TRBV9, with a tentative D call TRBD1 (6 bases). V lost 4 bases, J lost 3 bases, and 14 bases lay in between. CDR1 and CDR2 (germline): SGDLS, YYNGEE. The length of the CDR3 is 14 residues. In DNA, the CDR3 is TGTGCCAGCAGCCCAACCGAGGGGGTCTACGAGCAGTACTTC. It is translated as CASSPTEGVYEQYF.

On this clone itself: Relative to the germline gene, one junction end is altered; a read error may explain this. The chain recombines TRBV6-5 with TRBJ2-7; TRBD1 agrees at 8 bases. Germline loops: CDR1 MNHEY, CDR2 SVGAGI. The CDR3 loop spans 9 amino acids. The CDR3 region has the DNA TGTGCCAGGGGACAGGAGCGGTACTTC. Residues: CARGQERYF.

V usage is TRBV19 and J usage is TRBJ2-4, with 9 bases lining up with TRBD1. This CDR3 spans 15 amino acids. V lost 3 bases and J lost 7; bases outside the gene matches: 7. Per germline, CDR1 LNHDA and CDR2 SQIVND (reference sequence). CDR3 coding DNA: TGTGCCAGTAGTATCCCAACAGGACAGGGGAACATTCAGTACTTC. Its translation is CASSIPTGQGNIQYF.

This chain links TRBV13 with TRBJ1-1, with D tentatively TRBD1 (6 bases). The CDR3 sequence is 13 residues long. The V gene's germline CDR1 is PRHDT and CDR2 FYEKMQ (reference sequence). Trimming pared 5 bases from V and 4 bases from J, leaving 11 bases between. This CDR3 reads CASSLQGTTEAFF. The DNA for the CDR3 is TGTGCCAGCAGCCTACAGGGCACCACTGAAGCTTTCTTT.

The chain carries TRBV30 and TRBJ2-1, with 14 bases fitting TRBD2. The CDR3 extends over 17 amino acids. Germline-derived CDR1 and CDR2 are GTSNPN and SVGIG (reference sequence). V was pared by 2 bases and J by 7 bases, with 10 bases of the junction left unmatched. The CDR3 DNA reads as TGTGCCTGGAGTAAGGTTAGACTAGCGGGAGGGCGGAATGAGCAGTTCTTC. Protein product: CAWSKVRLAGGRNEQFF.

The chain links TRBV6-4 to TRBJ2-3; no reliable D call. The V gene lost 4 bases and the J gene lost 2 bases, with 7 bases spanning the gap. The length of the CDR3 is 13 residues. Germline V gives CDR1 MRHNA, CDR2 SNTAGT. CDR3 protein: CASSGGPTDTQYF. DNA of the CDR3: TGTGCCAGCAGTGGAGGCCCCACAGATACGCAGTATTTT.

This clone was observed a single time. The V gene is TRBV6-6, the J gene TRBJ2-7, with TRBD1 matching over 9 bases. This CDR3 comprises 16 residues. V lost 6 bases to trimming and J lost 2 bases; unmatched junction nucleotides: 11. The germline V gene encodes CDR1 MNHNY and CDR2 SVGAGI (reference sequence). The CDR3 DNA reads TGTGCCAGCAGCCCTAAACGGACAGGGGACACCTACGAGCAGTACTTC. Translating it yields CASSPKRTGDTYEQYF.

This chain connects TRBV15 to TRBJ1-1, with TRBD1 matching over 7 bases. V shed 7 bases, J shed 0 bases, and the junction held 5 bases outside the gene matches. The CDR3 loop spans 14 amino acids. Germline CDR1 LNHNV, CDR2 YYDKDF (reference sequence). CDR3 region: CATTKTGVNTEAFF. DNA of the CDR3: TGTGCCACCACCAAAACAGGGGTGAACACTGAAGCTTTCTTT. Full variable domain (rest looked up from reference TRBV15 and TRBJ1-1): DAMVIQNPRYQVTQFGKPVTLSCSQTLNHNVMYWYQQKSSQAPKLLFHYYDKDFNNEADTPDNFQSRRPNTSFCFLDIRSPGLGDTAMYLCATTKTGVNTEAFFGQGTRLTVV.

V gene TRBV7-9 combines with J gene TRBJ2-5; 7 bases match TRBD1. V was clipped by 4 bases and J by 5 bases; unmatched bases: 16. The CDR3 runs to 17 residues. Germline loops: CDR1 SEHNR, CDR2 FQNEAQ (reference sequence). The CDR3 loop is CASSSELGTVASETQYF. CDR3 DNA sequence: TGTGCCAGCAGCTCCGAATTGGGGACAGTCGCTTCCGAGACCCAGTACTTC.

This chain connects TRBV30 to TRBJ2-7; perhaps TRBD1 as D (5 bases). This CDR3 is built from 18 residues. CDR1 is GTSNPN and CDR2 is SVGIG in the germline V gene (reference sequence). The ends were cut back, 3 bases at V and 8 bases at J, with 32 bases in the middle. The CDR3, as DNA: TGTGCCTGGAGCGGATTGGCCCGGACACCAAAATCCCTTTTCCAGCAGTACTTC. Its translation: CAWSGLARTPKSLFQQYF.

This clone has more than one count but fewer than ten. The DNA for the CDR3 is TGTGCCTGGAGTGAGGCCACGGGGTTTTCAGATACGCAGTATTTT. It is translated as CAWSEATGFSDTQYF. The V gene is TRBV30, the J gene TRBJ2-3, with a tentative D call TRBD2 (5 bases). Trimming shortened V by 1 base and J by 4 bases, and 15 bases separated the two germline ends. CDR3 length: 15 residues. Germline values: CDR1 GTSNPN, CDR2 SVGIG (reference sequence).

The chain is built from TRBV29-1 and TRBJ1-2; no reliable D call. The CDR3 length is 12 residues. V lost 4 bases, J lost 2 bases, and 8 bases lay in between. Looked up from germline, CDR1 is SQVTM and CDR2 is ANQGSEA. The CDR3 loop is CSVADKNYGYTF. CDR3 nucleotide sequence: TGCAGCGTTGCCGACAAGAACTATGGCTACACCTTC.

This chain connects TRBV15 to TRBJ1-5; TRBD1 might be the D (5 bases). This CDR3 region has 14 residues. Germline CDR1 and CDR2: LNHNV and YYDKDF (reference sequence). V dropped 5 bases and J dropped 1 base, with 9 bases sitting between them. Here the CDR3 reads CATSPGISNQPQHF. Here the CDR3 DNA reads TGTGCCACCAGCCCAGGGATCAGCAATCAGCCCCAGCATTTT.